These 10 T cell receptor beta chains were all obtained from the same sample, sequenced in a study of blood T cell repertoires in COVID-19. Repertoires were generated with immunoSEQ multiplex PCR, while TCRdb's copy carries only in-frame clones and drops some. Here the sample spans about 200,000 clones, 80% being singletons. Material: peripheral blood. These receptors were collected from a human donor in a cohort sampled during active COVID-19.

The chain combines TRBV6-5 with TRBJ1-1, with 7 nucleotides matching TRBD1. Germline CDR1 MNHEY, CDR2 SVGAGI. The CDR3 is 13 residues long. The junction had 2 bases not matched to a gene; V was cut back by 6 bases and J by 1 base. The CDR3 spells CASRRTGNTEAFF. The CDR3 coding sequence is TGTGCCAGCAGGCGGACAGGGAACACTGAAGCTTTCTTT.

The chain carries TRBV23-1 and TRBJ2-1; the match to TRBD2 covers 7 bases. TRBV23-1 is reported as an ORF; its role is uncertain. This CDR3 contains 17 residues. The V segment lost 7 bases and the J segment 8 bases; nucleotides outside the gene matches: 20. CDR3 in amino acids: CASTTIAGSGDRYEQFF. CDR3 DNA sequence: TGCGCCAGCACAACAATCGCTGGGAGCGGGGATCGCTATGAGCAGTTCTTC.

V usage is TRBV13 and J usage is TRBJ1-6, with 9 bases that match TRBD1. CDR3 size: 15 residues. The trim removed 3 bases at V and 7 bases at J, leaving 4 bases unmatched. Germline V gene lookup returns CDR1 PRHDT and CDR2 FYEKMQ (reference sequence). The CDR3 here is CASSFGTGRNSPLHF. CDR3 nucleotides: TGTGCCAGCAGCTTTGGGACAGGGAGGAATTCACCCCTCCACTTT.

The genes are TRBV18 and TRBJ1-2; no reliable D call. Per the germline V gene, CDR1 is KGHSH and CDR2 is LQKENI. The CDR3 is 15 residues long. V was clipped by 0 bases and J by 3 bases, with 11 bases between them. CDR3 DNA sequence: TGTGCCAGCTCACCACCGACGGGAGTCGACTATGGCTACACCTTC. Protein product: CASSPPTGVDYGYTF. Variable domain in full (rest from reference TRBV18 and TRBJ1-2): NAGVMQNPRHLVRRRGQEARLRCSPMKGHSHVYWYRQLPEEGLKFMVYLQKENIIDESGMPKERFSAEFPKEGPSILRIQQVVRGDSAAYFCASSPPTGVDYGYTFGSGTRLTVV.

The chain is built from TRBV4-1 and TRBJ1-1; D uncertain. The CDR3 consists of 16 residues. Between the trimmed V and J ends, which lost 1 base and 4 bases, there was a span of 16 bases. CDR1 and CDR2 from the germline V gene are MGHRA and YSYEKL. In nucleotides, the CDR3 is TGCGCCAGCAGCCAAGGTCTCGGGGTTTGGGGCACTGAAGCTTTCTTT. It encodes CASSQGLGVWGTEAFF.

The chain is built from TRBV5-6 and TRBJ1-1, with TRBD1 identical over 9 bases. CDR1 SGHDT and CDR2 YYEEEE come from the germline V gene. The CDR3 is 16 amino acids. The J segment lost 1 base and the V segment lost 4 bases, leaving 8 bases of the junction unmatched. CDR3 sequence: CASSVGTGKRNTEAFF. CDR3 sequence (DNA): TGTGCCAGCAGCGTAGGGACAGGGAAAAGGAACACTGAAGCTTTCTTT.

This clone appeared a few times. The chain combines TRBV30 with TRBJ2-3, with no clear D. The CDR3 is made up of 13 amino acids. V shed 5 bases and J shed 5 bases, with 14 bases lying between them. Germline lookup yields CDR1 GTSNPN and CDR2 SVGIG (reference sequence). Here the CDR3 DNA reads TGTGCCTGGGGGCGCCAGGAAGGAGATACGCAGTATTTT. This translates into CAWGRQEGDTQYF.

V usage is TRBV3-1 (or the pseudogene TRBV3-2) and J usage is TRBJ1-2, with D maybe TRBD1 (6 bases). CDR3 length: 13 amino acids. Germline V lookup: CDR1 LGHDT, CDR2 YNNKEL (reference sequence). Trimming shortened V by 2 bases and J by 5 bases, and 9 bases separated the two germline ends. The DNA for the CDR3 is TGTGCCAGCAGCCAACCACAGGGATATGGCTACACCTTC. Amino acids: CASSQPQGYGYTF.

The chain employs TRBV4-3 and TRBJ2-3; TRBD1 matches 8 bases. This CDR3 contains 16 residues. The V segment lost 3 bases and the J segment 6 bases; nucleotides outside the gene matches: 11. Germline-derived CDR1 and CDR2 are LGHNA and YSLEER. The CDR3 region is CASSQTGQGDMDTQYF. The DNA for the CDR3 is TGCGCCAGCAGCCAGACCGGACAGGGTGATATGGATACGCAGTATTTT.

V gene TRBV7-2 combines with J gene TRBJ1-1; D is perhaps TRBD1 (5 bases). The germline gives CDR1 SGHTA, CDR2 FQGNSA. The CDR3 extends over 15 amino acids. The V end lost 5 bases, the J end lost 1 base, and 14 bases lay between the germline ends. The CDR3 is CASSRWGVRNTEAFF. The DNA of the CDR3 is TGTGCCAGCAGCCGGTGGGGGGTCCGGAACACTGAAGCTTTCTTT.